Listed below are T cell receptor beta chains from one sample, sequenced in a study of beta chain features in type 1 diabetes. Using immunoSEQ multiplex PCR, the repertoire was profiled, and TCRdb retains in-frame clones only, with some absent. The data show 150,000 to 200,000 clones, with over 7.5% seen just once and over 2% held by the top ten. Source material: central memory CD4+ T cells from blood. The receptors originated from a woman aged 18-30 years in good health. CDR3s include the opening cysteine and the closing phenylalanine or tryptophan. The order of the fields is V gene, D gene, J gene, clone size, CDR3 DNA, CDR3 protein. D genes are given only for firm matches. Clone sizes are given selectively: once, few, many, or a class where the clone is expanded.

v_call: TRBV5-1; d_call: TRBD1; j_call: TRBJ2-2; clone_size: .; cdr3_nt: TGCGCCAGCAGCGAGACAGGGTCCTCAGGGGAGCTGTTTTTT; cdr3_aa: CASSETGSSGELFF
v_call: TRBV27; d_call: .; j_call: TRBJ1-5; clone_size: few; cdr3_nt: TGTGCCAGCAGTTTGAACAGGGTAAAGGTTGAGTTTAGCAATCAGCCCCAGCATTTT; cdr3_aa: CASSLNRVKVEFSNQPQHF
v_call: TRBV4-1; d_call: .; j_call: TRBJ2-7; clone_size: few; cdr3_nt: TGCGCCAGCAGCCAAGAGATGCAGGGGACCTACGAGCAGTACTTC; cdr3_aa: CASSQEMQGTYEQYF
v_call: TRBV30; d_call: .; j_call: TRBJ2-7; clone_size: .; cdr3_nt: TGTGCCTGGAGTCGCAGGAACCCGCCTTTAGGGCAGTACTTC; cdr3_aa: CAWSRRNPPLGQYF
v_call: TRBV6-5; d_call: .; j_call: TRBJ1-1; clone_size: few; cdr3_nt: TGTGCCAGCAGAAGGGTCGGGGAACCTCAAGAAGCTTTCTTT; cdr3_aa: CASRRVGEPQEAFF
v_call: TRBV5-1; d_call: .; j_call: TRBJ1-2; clone_size: few; cdr3_nt: TGCGCCAGCAGCTTGGGTCAGGGGTTTGGCTACACCTTC; cdr3_aa: CASSLGQGFGYTF
v_call: TRBV6-6; d_call: .; j_call: TRBJ1-6; clone_size: few; cdr3_nt: TGTGCCAGCAGTCGAACGACAGGACGAGATAATTCACCCCTCCACTTT; cdr3_aa: CASSRTTGRDNSPLHF
v_call: TRBV7-2; d_call: .; j_call: TRBJ1-1; clone_size: few; cdr3_nt: TGTGCCAGCAGCTTCAGGGTCTCTGAAGCTTTCTTT; cdr3_aa: CASSFRVSEAFF
v_call: TRBV19; d_call: .; j_call: TRBJ2-7; clone_size: few; cdr3_nt: TGTGCCAGTAGTATCCAGGTCGAAGGAACCTACGAGCAGTACTTC; cdr3_aa: CASSIQVEGTYEQYF
v_call: TRBV25-1; d_call: .; j_call: TRBJ2-5; clone_size: .; cdr3_nt: TGTGCCAGCAGTGAACATTGGGACACAGCAGAGACCCAGTACTTC; cdr3_aa: CASSEHWDTAETQYF
v_call: TRBV7-6; d_call: TRBD2; j_call: TRBJ2-7; clone_size: few; cdr3_nt: TGTGCCAGCAGCTTAGCGGGGGGGAAACTAGCGGGAAACTACGAGCAGTACTTC; cdr3_aa: CASSLAGGKLAGNYEQYF
v_call: TRBV19; d_call: TRBD1; j_call: TRBJ2-6; clone_size: .; cdr3_nt: TGTGCCAGTAGGACTACCCTTCCGGGACAGTCCAGCTCTGGGGCCAACGTCCTGACTTTC; cdr3_aa: CASRTTLPGQSSSGANVLTF
v_call: TRBV11-2; d_call: .; j_call: TRBJ2-1; clone_size: .; cdr3_nt: TGTGCCAGCAGCTTAGGGGCCAACCCTGTCAATGAGCAGTTCTTC; cdr3_aa: CASSLGANPVNEQFF
v_call: TRBV7-9; d_call: .; j_call: TRBJ1-6; clone_size: .; cdr3_nt: TGTGCCAGCAGCTTAGAGGGGAGGGCCCTCCACTTT; cdr3_aa: CASSLEGRALHF
v_call: TRBV7-9; d_call: .; j_call: TRBJ1-1; clone_size: .; cdr3_nt: TGTGCCAGCAGCTTAGGAGGGCGACTGAACACTGAAGCTTTCTTT; cdr3_aa: CASSLGGRLNTEAFF
v_call: TRBV2; d_call: .; j_call: TRBJ2-3; clone_size: .; cdr3_nt: TGTGCCAGCAGCAGCGGAGATACGCAGTATTTT; cdr3_aa: CASSSGDTQYF
v_call: TRBV7-2; d_call: .; j_call: TRBJ2-1; clone_size: few; cdr3_nt: TGTGCCAGCAGCTGGGGTAGCGGCCCCAATGAGCAGTTCTTC; cdr3_aa: CASSWGSGPNEQFF
v_call: TRBV6-6; d_call: TRBD2; j_call: TRBJ2-7; clone_size: .; cdr3_nt: TGTGCCAGCAGTGACTTTAGCGGGGGGGCATACAACGAGCAGTACTTC; cdr3_aa: CASSDFSGGAYNEQYF
v_call: TRBV7-2; d_call: .; j_call: TRBJ1-6; clone_size: few; cdr3_nt: TGTGCCAGCAGCCGTTCGACCCCGAGGGATTATTCACCCCTCCACTTT; cdr3_aa: CASSRSTPRDYSPLHF
v_call: TRBV18; d_call: .; j_call: TRBJ2-1; clone_size: few; cdr3_nt: TGTGCCAGCTCACCCTCTGGCGGGAACAATGAGCAGTTCTTC; cdr3_aa: CASSPSGGNNEQFF